Shown below are 16 T cell receptor beta chains from a single sample sequenced in a study of graft-versus-host responses after intestinal transplantation. These receptors have no known antigen. The protocol was immunoSEQ multiplex PCR, while the TCRdb copy is restricted to in-frame clones and leaves out a portion. Of more than 65,000 clones listed, around 93% are singletons. This material consisted of unstimulated CD8+ T cells sorted from spleen or lymph node cells, taken before transplant. These receptors were taken from a human donor who was the organ donor for an intestinal transplant.

The chain employs TRBV27 and TRBJ2-3; D perhaps matches TRBD2 (6 bases). This CDR3 has 15 amino acids. The germline V gene has CDR1 MNHEY and CDR2 SMNVEV (reference sequence). Trimming took off 6 bases at V and 1 base at J, with 14 bases between the two ends. The CDR3 region has the DNA TGTGCCAGCAGCCGGGAGTTACTTGGCACAGATACGCAGTATTTT. Translation: CASSRELLGTDTQYF.

This chain connects TRBV5-6 to TRBJ1-1; 8 nucleotides align to TRBD1. CDR3 length: 16 amino acids. The germline V gene encodes CDR1 SGHDT and CDR2 YYEEEE. The trim removed 1 base at V and 0 bases at J, leaving 5 bases unmatched. The DNA of the CDR3 is TGTGCCAGCAGCTTGTGGACAGGGAACATGAACACTGAAGCTTTCTTT. Its protein is CASSLWTGNMNTEAFF. Complete variable domain (other parts from reference TRBV5-6 and TRBJ1-1): DAGVTQSPTHLIKTRGQQVTLRCSPKSGHDTVSWYQQALGQGPQFIFQYYEEEERQRGNFPDRFSGHQFPNYSSELNVNALLLGDSALYLCASSLWTGNMNTEAFFGQGTRLTVV.

The chain employs TRBV27 and TRBJ1-5, with TRBD1 matching 7 bases. V lost 5 bases to trimming and J lost 1 base; unmatched junction nucleotides: 8. Germline V gene sequence: CDR1 MNHEY, CDR2 SMNVEV (reference sequence). The CDR3 contains 16 residues. In DNA form, the CDR3 reads TGTGCCAGCAGTCTCGGCCCGGGACAGAGCAATCAGCCCCAGCATTTT. The encoded protein is CASSLGPGQSNQPQHF.

The V call is TRBV9, the J call TRBJ1-2; D possibly corresponds to TRBD1 (6 bases). The V and J ends lost 0 bases and 6 bases respectively, with 15 bases between them. There are 15 residues in the CDR3. CDR1 and CDR2 (germline): SGDLS, YYNGEE. The CDR3 loop reads CASSVALRGHHGYTF. DNA of the CDR3: TGTGCCAGCAGCGTAGCCCTCAGGGGCCATCATGGCTACACCTTC.

The rearrangement links TRBV19 to TRBJ2-2; 7 nucleotides align to TRBD1. CDR1 and CDR2 from the germline V gene are LNHDA and SQIVND (reference sequence). There are 14 residues in the CDR3. Trimming took 6 bases from V and 5 from J; bases not matched to a gene: 6. The CDR3 sequence is CASSGTAFTGELFF. The CDR3 DNA reads TGTGCCAGTAGCGGGACAGCGTTTACCGGGGAGCTGTTTTTT.

The rearrangement links TRBV12-2 to TRBJ1-2; the DNA was not compared with TRBD1, the D call given in the table. TRBV12-2 constitutes a pseudogene. The length of the CDR3 is 17 residues. CDR3 bases: TGTGCAAGTCGCCAGACAGACAGGGGAGAAAAGTTTTATGGCTACACCTTC. Protein: CASRQTDRGEKFYGYTF.

The rearrangement joins TRBV6-5 to TRBJ2-1; 7 bases fit TRBD2. V shed 5 bases and J 9 bases; nucleotides not matched to a gene: 10. The CDR3 is made up of 14 amino acids. CDR1 and CDR2 from the germline V gene are MNHEY and SVGAGI. The CDR3 region has the DNA TGTGCCAGCAGTCAAAGCGGGGTGGGCGGTGAGCAGTTCTTC. It translates to CASSQSGVGGEQFF.

This clone turned up a few times. This chain joins TRBV16 and TRBJ1-1, with 7 bases aligning to TRBD1. Germline lookup yields CDR1 KGHSY and CDR2 FQNENV. Trimming took 0 bases from V and 4 from J; bases not matched to a gene: 8. CDR3 length: 16 residues. The CDR3 nucleotides are TGTGCCAGCAGCCAATCGATATCTGACAGGGTCACTGAAGCTTTCTTT. Its protein is CASSQSISDRVTEAFF.

The J gene is TRBJ1-2, the V gene TRBV4-1; 7 nucleotides agree with TRBD1. Trimming cost V 3 bases and J 5 bases; bases outside gene matches: 6. The CDR3 has 14 amino acids. Germline V gene sequence: CDR1 MGHRA, CDR2 YSYEKL. CDR3 in amino acids: CASSQMTGNYGYTF. The DNA of the CDR3 is TGCGCCAGCAGCCAGATGACAGGGAATTATGGCTACACCTTC.

The chain combines TRBV11-2 with TRBJ1-6; D is undetermined. V was trimmed by 5 bases and J by 2 bases, leaving 13 bases between them. Germline V gene sequence: CDR1 SGHAT, CDR2 FQNNGV. The CDR3 contains 16 residues. CDR3 sequence (DNA): TGTGCCAGCAGCCTTCTGACACTGACCTATAATTCACCCCTCCACTTT. It yields the protein CASSLLTLTYNSPLHF.

V usage is TRBV27 and J usage is TRBJ2-7; unclear D gene. Between the trimmed V and J ends, which lost 6 bases and 6 bases, there was a span of 12 bases. This CDR3 spans 12 amino acids. Germline lookup yields CDR1 MNHEY and CDR2 SMNVEV (reference sequence). In DNA form, the CDR3 reads TGTGCCAGCAGCTTCCCAGGAACCGAGCAGTACTTC. Encoded protein: CASSFPGTEQYF.

The rearrangement uses TRBV7-2 and TRBJ2-5; TRBD1 agrees at 8 bases. Matching the DNA end better, TRBJ2-7 makes the J call doubtful. From germline, CDR1 is SGHTA and CDR2 FQGNSA. The CDR3 loop spans 14 amino acids. DNA for the CDR3: TGTGCCAGCAGCCTCCGGGGACAGGACTACGAGCAGTACTTC. It encodes CASSLRGQDYEQYF.

This clone is a singleton in its sample. The chain joins TRBV27 to TRBJ1-2; D uncertain. This CDR3 has 11 amino acids. V lost 6 bases and J lost 4, with 6 bases in between. The germline V gene has CDR1 MNHEY and CDR2 SMNVEV (reference sequence). The CDR3 loop is CASRGPYGYTF. For the CDR3, the DNA is TGTGCCAGCAGGGGCCCCTATGGCTACACCTTC.

The chain uses TRBV4-1 and TRBJ1-1; D not certain. V was pared by 1 base and J by 2 bases, with 8 bases between. CDR3 length: 14 residues. The germline CDR1 and CDR2 sequences are MGHRA and YSYEKL. As DNA, the CDR3 is TGCGCCAGCAGCCAAGGACGACTAAACACTGAAGCTTTCTTT. This codes for CASSQGRLNTEAFF.

Only one count was recorded for this clone. The V call is TRBV5-1, the J call TRBJ2-7, with 7 bases matching TRBD1. V shed 3 bases, J shed 3 bases, and the junction held 3 bases outside the gene matches. The CDR3 consists of 13 residues. CDR1 and CDR2 (germline): SGHRS, YFSETQ. This CDR3 reads CASSSGQDYEQYF. The DNA of the CDR3 is TGCGCCAGCAGCTCCGGACAGGACTACGAGCAGTACTTC. The complete variable domain, with remaining parts taken from reference TRBV5-1 and TRBJ2-7, reads KAGVTQTPRYLIKTRGQQVTLSCSPISGHRSVSWYQQTPGQGLQFLFEYFSETQRNKGNFPGRFSGRQFSNSRSEMNVSTLELGDSALYLCASSSGQDYEQYFGPGTRLTVT.

The J gene is TRBJ1-1, the V gene TRBV7-9; D is unclear. Deletions cut 8 bases from V and 1 base from J, with 8 bases between. Per germline, CDR1 SEHNR and CDR2 FQNEAQ (reference sequence). CDR3 length: 12 amino acids. The CDR3, as DNA: TGTGCCAGCGTCCCGGGGAACACTGAAGCTTTCTTT. Its protein is CASVPGNTEAFF.